This T cell receptor beta chain was retrieved from a study of shared clonotypes between healthy human individuals (dated by TCRdb to about 2020). Context from the whole study: A few men and two women, aged 18 to 49 years, made up the cohort. For each donor, CD4 naive and CD4 memory were each given three plates, CD8 naive was given two plates, and CD8 memory was given one plate. Libraries were prepared and TCR repertoires were sequenced by different laboratories using diverse techniques, in order to increase sequencing depth and limit assay-specific biases. Each donor's leukapheresis produced roughly between about 0.9 and 9.5 billion PBMCs. To estimate repertoire size and how much clonotypes are shared between individuals, the study performed deep sequencing of blood TCR repertoires from roughly five healthy adults. Overall results and qualifications from the work: Because the study included only a small number of donors, the genetic and exposure-history diversity represented was limited. Estimated clonotype richness was generally larger for naive than for memory subsets. Rarefaction of sorted-subset datasets indicated incomplete sequencing despite the large sequencing depth. Pairwise subsampling led to the expectation that sequencing depth would affect the degree of clonotype sharing among donors. Compared with non-shared clonotypes, the clonotypes found in all four sorted-subset donors had higher generation probabilities. When several donors were compared, the shared fraction of clonotypes was about 5.2% for naive CD4, about 4% for naive CD8, 2% to 2.5% for memory CD4, and 0.3% to 0.5% for memory CD8. Only blood was sampled, and tissue TCR repertoires likely differ from those in blood.

V has 3 bases trimmed and J has 4 bases trimmed; junction bases matching no gene number 7. Sequences SGHNT (CDR1) and YYREEE (CDR2) are obtained from the germline V gene (reference sequence). The CDR3, from cysteine to phenylalanine, totals 16 residues. Only the CDR3 DNA stays, 48 bases, in frame from base 1. Using the deep immunoSEQ assay, multiplex PCR amplified TCR CDR3 regions from genomic DNA. Genomic DNA extracted from each cell subset was distributed evenly over all wells of several immunoSEQ 96-well plates, and each plate served as one replicate. For sorted subsets, around 200 ng genomic DNA, equal to about 30,000 T cell genomes, was loaded into each replicate PCR. Purified libraries were measured with a Qubit 3.0 fluorometer, size-checked on a Bioanalyzer 2100, and measured again with the KAPA Library Quantification kit. Each immunoSEQ 96-well plate was sequenced on its own single-read 150-cycle Illumina NextSeq 550 flow cell. Per the source publication's procedure: The immunoSEQ output contained only junctional sequences without quality scores, so filtering could not match that applied to full-length reads. Sequences were annotated with PyIR, a Python wrapper for IgBLAST v1.9, using IMGT germline references to assign V/J genes and CDR3. Reads with weak V/J assignments (E-value above 1e-6), missing CDR3, stop codons, out-of-frame junctions, or ambiguous translated residues were removed. V3J clonotypes were defined by identical inferred V gene, J gene, and CDR3 amino acid sequence. Percentage overlap between repertoires was computed as shared unique clonotypes divided by the size of the smaller repertoire. Repertoire richness was assessed with RTK rarefaction, the Chao1 estimator, and Recon v2.1 estimates of unobserved clonotypes. For all TCRbeta clonotypes obtained by the gDNA method from a few donors, generation probabilities were computed with OLGA. In TCRdb, the immuneACCESS table is reduced to in-frame sequences with V and J assigned. These tables do not hold every clone; where another copy was compared, an unresolved V gene accounts for under half, and the others remain unexplained. The V and J calls and clone size are taken from that table; D and trimming were inferred from the DNA. The sample table records about 2.3 million clones; 85% to 95% of these occur just once. The ten largest clonotypes hold about 0.41% of the sample.

The donors were healthy, HIV-negative adults with no recently reported acute infections or vaccinations. Every donor was a Caucasian adult living in Nashville, Tennessee, USA. CD4+ T cells were enriched by magnetic negative selection; naive cells were then positively selected on CD45RA, and the negative fraction formed the memory subset. Blood was obtained by leukapheresis, after which PBMCs were separated by Ficoll-Histopaque density gradient centrifugation and cryopreserved in liquid nitrogen vapor phase. Purity and quantity of every magnetically sorted T cell population were checked by analytical flow cytometry. From each sorted fraction, genomic DNA was isolated and quantified by UV absorbance on a Nanodrop 2000c. Turning to this clone: Its recognized antigen is unknown. The record has no base qualities; no much larger clone is one base away. The identical CDR3 is also encoded by other nucleotide sequences in the sample.

Sequenced sample: naive CD4+ T cells from PBMCs. In light of the paper, this sample's cell subset or site label describes: CD45RA+ positively selected. The clonotype comes from a young man in good health. Some clones in this sample may be carry-over from other donors' samples. This sequence uses TRBV5-4 and TRBJ2-1, with TRBD2 identical over 10 junction bases. The CDR3 protein is CASSSRTSGLYNEQFF. The DNA sequence is as follows: TGTGCCAGCAGCTCTCGGACTAGCGGATTATACAATGAGCAGTTCTTC.